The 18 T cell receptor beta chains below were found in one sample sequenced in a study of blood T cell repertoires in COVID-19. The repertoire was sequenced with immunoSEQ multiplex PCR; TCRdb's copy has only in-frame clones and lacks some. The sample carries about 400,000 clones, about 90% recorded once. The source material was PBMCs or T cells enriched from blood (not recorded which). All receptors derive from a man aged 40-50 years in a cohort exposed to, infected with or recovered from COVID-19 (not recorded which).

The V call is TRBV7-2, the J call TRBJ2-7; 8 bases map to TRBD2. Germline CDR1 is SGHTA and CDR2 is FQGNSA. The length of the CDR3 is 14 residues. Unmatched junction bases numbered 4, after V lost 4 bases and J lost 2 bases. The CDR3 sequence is CASSSGLAPYEQYF. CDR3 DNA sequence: TGTGCCAGCAGCTCCGGACTAGCACCCTACGAGCAGTACTTC.

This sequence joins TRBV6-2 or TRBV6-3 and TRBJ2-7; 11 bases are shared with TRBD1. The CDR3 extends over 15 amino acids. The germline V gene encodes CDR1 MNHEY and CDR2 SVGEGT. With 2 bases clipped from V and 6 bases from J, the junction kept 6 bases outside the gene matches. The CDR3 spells CASSYKDRGRGEQYF. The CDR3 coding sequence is TGTGCCAGCAGTTACAAGGACAGGGGGCGCGGCGAGCAGTACTTC.

CDR3 sequence reads: CASSERVGTLNYGYTF. Written as DNA, the CDR3 is TGTGCCAGCAGTGAAAGAGTAGGGACACTCAACTATGGCTACACCTTC. This chain connects TRBV6-1 to TRBJ1-2, with TRBD1 as a possible D gene (6 bases). In germline, CDR1 is MNHNS, CDR2 SASEGT. V dropped 2 bases and J dropped 2 bases, with 15 bases sitting between them. The CDR3 loop spans 16 amino acids.

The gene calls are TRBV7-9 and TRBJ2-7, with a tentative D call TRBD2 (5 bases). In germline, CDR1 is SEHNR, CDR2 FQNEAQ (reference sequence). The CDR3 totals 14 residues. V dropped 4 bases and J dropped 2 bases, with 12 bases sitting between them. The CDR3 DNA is TGTGCCAGCAGCTCCGACCGTAGCGCCTACGAGCAGTACTTC. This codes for CASSSDRSAYEQYF. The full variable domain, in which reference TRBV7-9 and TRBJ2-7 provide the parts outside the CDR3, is DTGVSQNPRHKITKRGQNVTFRCDPISEHNRLYWYRQTLGQGPEFLTYFQNEAQLEKSRLLSDRFSAERPKGSFSTLEIQRTEQGDSAMYLCASSSDRSAYEQYFGPGTRLTVT.

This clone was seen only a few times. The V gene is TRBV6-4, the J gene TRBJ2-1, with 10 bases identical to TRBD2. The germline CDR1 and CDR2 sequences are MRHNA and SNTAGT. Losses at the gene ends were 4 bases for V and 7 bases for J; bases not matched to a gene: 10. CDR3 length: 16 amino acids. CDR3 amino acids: CASSGSSGSGLNEQFF. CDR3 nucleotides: TGTGCCAGCAGTGGTTCTAGCGGGAGCGGTTTGAATGAGCAGTTCTTC.

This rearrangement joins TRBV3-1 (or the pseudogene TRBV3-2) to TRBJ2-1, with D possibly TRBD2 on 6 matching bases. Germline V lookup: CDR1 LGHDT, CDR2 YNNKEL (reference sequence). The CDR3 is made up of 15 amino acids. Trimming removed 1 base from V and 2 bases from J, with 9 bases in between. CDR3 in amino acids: CASSQGLGTYNEQFF. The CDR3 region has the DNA TGTGCCAGCAGCCAAGGACTAGGGACCTACAATGAGCAGTTCTTC.

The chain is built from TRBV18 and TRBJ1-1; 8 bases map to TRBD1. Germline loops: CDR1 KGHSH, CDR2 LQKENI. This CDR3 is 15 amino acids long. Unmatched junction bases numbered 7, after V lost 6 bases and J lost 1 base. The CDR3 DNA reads TGTGCCAGCTCCCGGATAACAGGGGGGAACACTGAAGCTTTCTTT. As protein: CASSRITGGNTEAFF.

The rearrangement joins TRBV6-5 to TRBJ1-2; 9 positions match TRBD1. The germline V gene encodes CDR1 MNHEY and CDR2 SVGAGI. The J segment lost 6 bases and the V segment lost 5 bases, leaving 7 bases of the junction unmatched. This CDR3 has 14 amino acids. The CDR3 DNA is TGTGCCAGCAGTCCCCGGGGGACAGGGAATGGCTACACCTTC. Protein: CASSPRGTGNGYTF.

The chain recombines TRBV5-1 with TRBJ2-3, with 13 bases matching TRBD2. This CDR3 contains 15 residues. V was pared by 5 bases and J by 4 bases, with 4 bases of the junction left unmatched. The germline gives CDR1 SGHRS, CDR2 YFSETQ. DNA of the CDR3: TGCGCCAGCAGTTTACTAGCGGGAGGGTCAGATACGCAGTATTTT. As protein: CASSLLAGGSDTQYF. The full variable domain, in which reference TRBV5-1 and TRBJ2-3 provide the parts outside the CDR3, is KAGVTQTPRYLIKTRGQQVTLSCSPISGHRSVSWYQQTPGQGLQFLFEYFSETQRNKGNFPGRFSGRQFSNSRSEMNVSTLELGDSALYLCASSLLAGGSDTQYFGPGTRLTVL.

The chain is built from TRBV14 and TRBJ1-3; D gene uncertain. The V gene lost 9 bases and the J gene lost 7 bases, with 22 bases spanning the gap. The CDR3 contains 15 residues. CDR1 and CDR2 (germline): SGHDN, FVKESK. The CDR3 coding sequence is TGTGCCAGTAGGCGGGGAGCGGCGGTGGAGAACACCATATATTTT. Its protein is CASRRGAAVENTIYF.

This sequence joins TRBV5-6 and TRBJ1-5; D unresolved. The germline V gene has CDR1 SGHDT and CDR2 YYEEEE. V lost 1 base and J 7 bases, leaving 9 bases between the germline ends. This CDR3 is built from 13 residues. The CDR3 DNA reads TGTGCCAGCAGCTTGAGCGTAGGCCAGCCCCAGCATTTT. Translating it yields CASSLSVGQPQHF. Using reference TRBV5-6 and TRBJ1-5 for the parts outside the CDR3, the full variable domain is DAGVTQSPTHLIKTRGQQVTLRCSPKSGHDTVSWYQQALGQGPQFIFQYYEEEERQRGNFPDRFSGHQFPNYSSELNVNALLLGDSALYLCASSLSVGQPQHFGDGTRLSIL.

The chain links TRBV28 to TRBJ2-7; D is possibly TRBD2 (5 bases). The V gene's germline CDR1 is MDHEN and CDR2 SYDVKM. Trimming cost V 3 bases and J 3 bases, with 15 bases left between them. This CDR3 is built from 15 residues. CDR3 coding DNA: TGTGCCAGCAGTTTCGCATCTGGACTGTACTACGAGCAGTACTTC. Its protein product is CASSFASGLYYEQYF.

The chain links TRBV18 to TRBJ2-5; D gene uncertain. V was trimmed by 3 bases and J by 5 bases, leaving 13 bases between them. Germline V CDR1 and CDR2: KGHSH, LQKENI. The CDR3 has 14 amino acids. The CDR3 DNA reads TGTGCCAGCTCACCTATCGCCCCCCAGGAGACCCAGTACTTC. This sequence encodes CASSPIAPQETQYF.

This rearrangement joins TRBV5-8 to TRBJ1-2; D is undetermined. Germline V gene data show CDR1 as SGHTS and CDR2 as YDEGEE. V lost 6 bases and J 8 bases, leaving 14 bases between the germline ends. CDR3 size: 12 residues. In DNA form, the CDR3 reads TGTGCCAGCACCACCGGGGTCGGGGGCTACACCTTC. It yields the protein CASTTGVGGYTF.

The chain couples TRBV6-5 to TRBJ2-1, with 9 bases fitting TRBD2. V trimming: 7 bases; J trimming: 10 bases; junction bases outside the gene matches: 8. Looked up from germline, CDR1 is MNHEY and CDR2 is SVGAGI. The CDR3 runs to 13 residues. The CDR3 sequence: CASTRLAGDEQFF. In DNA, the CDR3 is TGTGCCAGCACCAGGTTAGCGGGAGACGAGCAGTTCTTC.

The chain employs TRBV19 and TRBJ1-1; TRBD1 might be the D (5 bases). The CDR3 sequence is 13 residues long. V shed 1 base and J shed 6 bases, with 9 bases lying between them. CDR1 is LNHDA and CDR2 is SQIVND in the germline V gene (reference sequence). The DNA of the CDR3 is TGTGCCAGTAGTATAGGGGGCGGTTCTGAAGCTTTCTTT. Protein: CASSIGGGSEAFF.

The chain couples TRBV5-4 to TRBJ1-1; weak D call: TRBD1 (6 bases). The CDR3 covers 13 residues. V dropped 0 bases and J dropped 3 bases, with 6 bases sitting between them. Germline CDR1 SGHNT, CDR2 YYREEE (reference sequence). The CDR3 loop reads CASSLDRDTEAFF. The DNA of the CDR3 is TGTGCCAGCAGCTTGGACAGGGACACTGAAGCTTTCTTT.

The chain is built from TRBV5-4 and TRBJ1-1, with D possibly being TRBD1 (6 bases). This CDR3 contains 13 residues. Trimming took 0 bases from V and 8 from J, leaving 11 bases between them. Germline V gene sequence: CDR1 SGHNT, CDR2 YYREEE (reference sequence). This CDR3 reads CASSLEQTGEAFF. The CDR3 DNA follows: TGTGCCAGCAGCTTGGAGCAGACAGGAGAAGCTTTCTTT.